This T cell receptor beta chain emerged from a study of blood T cell repertoires in COVID-19. Enrollment of patients from Seattle took place during active infection, with longitudinal follow-up. Only in-frame clones appear in the TCRdb table, and some are missing; sequencing was by immunoSEQ multiplex PCR. Of just over 250,000 clones listed, 75% to 95% were seen once; the top ten hold about 2.5%. V was pared by 6 bases and J by 7 bases, with 13 bases between. Germline values: CDR1 SNHLY, CDR2 FYNNEI. This CDR3 comprises 14 residues. Sequencing input: peripheral blood. V usage is TRBV2 and J usage is TRBJ1-6, with TRBD1 as a possible D gene (6 bases). This receptor was obtained from a young adult with COVID-19, enrolled during active disease. CDR3 protein: CASSTEGGNSPLHF. The DNA for the CDR3 is TGTGCCAGCAGCACAGAGGGGGGGAATTCACCCCTCCACTTT.